This paragraph covers one TCR beta chain sequence. The antigen is unknown. Produced via immunoSEQ multiplex PCR; TCRdb's table is partial and in-frame only. The sample holds around 75,000 clones, about 82% seen once. Germline loops: CDR1 MNHNS, CDR2 SASEGT. The CDR3 has 13 amino acids. V lost 6 bases and J lost 4, with 12 bases in between. This entry is derived from a study of OX40 agonist ivuxolimab in advanced cancers. About the research overall: Among those enrolled, mean age was about 58 years (range about 23 to 80) and 75% to 85% were male. Findings and limits, study-wide: CD4+ and CD8+ T cells in blood underwent clonal expansion by week 6 at 0.1 to 3.0 mg/kg.

Sampling times: baseline, cycle 4 day 1, cycle 7 day 1. The sequencing here drew on CD4+ or CD8+ T cells sorted from blood, taken in a trial of the OX40 agonist ivuxolimab. The clonotype originates from an adult with an advanced solid tumor such as melanoma, head and neck, liver or kidney cancer. The rearrangement joins TRBV6-1 to TRBJ1-2; D is unresolved. This CDR3 reads CASRPGDSYGYTF. The DNA for the CDR3 is TGTGCCAGCAGACCTGGAGACTCCTATGGCTACACCTTC.